Each of the 8 T cell receptor beta chains below was sequenced from the same sample in a study of blood T cells in healthy people across ages. A second PCR, run for roughly 7 to 11 cycles, used a sample-barcoded 5' primer plus a J-beta primer mix. TCRdb analysed the 5' RACE reads with MiXCR anew, one entry per CDR3 protein. This table has about 800,000 distinct CDR3 sequences, more than 20% appearing once. These data were also reused for a study on T cells of mothers and their children.

Sample: blood. Receptors were obtained from a boy between 10 and 17 years old in good health.

This chain joins TRBV20-1 and TRBJ2-5; possibly TRBD1 for D (5 bases). The J call may not be correct, given that the DNA end is closer to TRBJ2-7. The germline gives CDR1 DFQATT, CDR2 SNEGSKA (reference sequence). CDR3 length: 14 residues. The CDR3 region has the DNA TGCAGTGCTAGAGATATGGACACCGCCTACGAGCAGTACTTC. Protein product: CSARDMDTAYEQYF.

The chain joins TRBV4-1 to TRBJ2-7; D gene uncertain. CDR3 length: 13 residues. Trimming took 3 bases from V and 1 from J, leaving 7 bases between them. From germline, CDR1 is MGHRA and CDR2 YSYEKL. In nucleotides, the CDR3 is TGCGCCAGCAGCCAGACAACTTCCTACGAGCAGTACTTC. Translated, it gives CASSQTTSYEQYF.

CDR3 in amino acids: CASREDWGELFF. The CDR3 DNA follows: TGTGCCAGCAGGGAAGACTGGGGGGAGCTGTTTTTT. The J gene is TRBJ2-2, the V gene TRBV12-3 or TRBV12-4; D gene uncertain. V shed 6 bases and J shed 8 bases, with 10 bases lying between them. CDR3 length: 12 amino acids.

This rearrangement joins TRBV20-1 to TRBJ2-5; 8 bases match TRBD2. V shed 3 bases and J 0 bases; nucleotides not matched to a gene: 3. CDR3 length: 14 residues. The germline CDR1 and CDR2 sequences are DFQATT and SNEGSKA (reference sequence). The CDR3 DNA reads as TGCAGTGCTAGTGAAGCGGGGGACCAAGAGACCCAGTACTTC. The encoded protein is CSASEAGDQETQYF.

The V call is TRBV3-1, the J call TRBJ1-1, with D perhaps TRBD1 (5 bases). Deletions cut 2 bases from V and 8 bases from J, with 12 bases between. The CDR3 loop spans 13 amino acids. Per the germline V gene, CDR1 is LGHDT and CDR2 is YNNKEL (reference sequence). CDR3 loop: CASSQNHQGEAFF. In nucleotides, the CDR3 is TGTGCCAGCAGCCAAAATCATCAGGGCGAAGCTTTCTTT.

This clonotype came up a few times. The chain has TRBV14 and TRBJ2-3; 11 bases are shared with TRBD2. The germline CDR1 and CDR2 sequences are SGHDN and FVKESK. The CDR3 loop spans 16 amino acids. Trimming took 4 bases from V and 5 from J; bases not matched to a gene: 8. Here the CDR3 reads CASSLHSGRAQDTQYF. CDR3 sequence (DNA): TGTGCCAGCAGCCTACATAGCGGGAGGGCCCAAGATACGCAGTATTTT.

This clonotype was counted between two and nine times. The chain uses TRBV5-5 and TRBJ2-1; either TRBD1 or TRBD2 may fit D (5 bases each). V was pared by 3 bases and J by 8 bases, with 12 bases between. The V gene's germline CDR1 is SGHKS and CDR2 YYEKEE (reference sequence). CDR3 size: 13 residues. In nucleotides, the CDR3 is TGTGCCAGCAGCTGGCAAAGAGGGGATGAGCAGTTCTTC. Residues: CASSWQRGDEQFF.

The chain joins TRBV19 to TRBJ1-1; tentative D call: TRBD1 (5 bases). The CDR3 has 14 residues. V was trimmed by 3 bases and J by 3 bases, leaving 11 bases between them. Germline V gene data show CDR1 as LNHDA and CDR2 as SQIVND (reference sequence). CDR3 protein: CASSMGTADTEAFF. Here the CDR3 DNA reads TGTGCCAGTAGTATGGGGACCGCTGACACTGAAGCTTTCTTT.